Listed below are T cell receptor beta chains from one sample, sequenced in a study of blood T cells in healthy people across ages. MiXCR, applied by TCRdb to the 5' RACE reads, yields one record per CDR3 protein. The sample holds 600,000 to 650,000 distinct CDR3 sequences, around three fifths seen once. The sample comprised blood. The receptors stem from a man aged 55-75 years in good health. The CDR3 runs from the conserved cysteine through the conserved F or W. The order of the fields is D gene, clone size, V gene, J gene, CDR3 DNA, CDR3 protein. A D gene is named only where the DNA matches it firmly. Expanded clones get a size class; other rows say once, few or many, or leave the size out.

D gene: TRBD2
clone size: .
V gene: TRBV5-1
J gene: TRBJ2-2
CDR3 DNA: TGCGCCAGCAGCTTGGTGGCGGGGGAAAACACCGGGGAGCTGTTTTTT
CDR3 protein: CASSLVAGENTGELFF

D gene: .
clone size: .
V gene: TRBV28
J gene: TRBJ2-1
CDR3 DNA: TGTGCCAGCAGCCCCAGAGGTAGCGACGTATACAATGAGCAGTTCTTC
CDR3 protein: CASSPRGSDVYNEQFF

D gene: .
clone size: .
V gene: TRBV24-1
J gene: TRBJ1-4
CDR3 DNA: TGTGCCACCAGTGATTCAGACAGCGGTGAACTGTTTTTT
CDR3 protein: CATSDSDSGELFF

D gene: TRBD2
clone size: .
V gene: TRBV10-3
J gene: TRBJ2-5
CDR3 DNA: TGTGCCATCAAGGCTAGCGGGGGAGGTAACCAAGAGACCCAGTACTTC
CDR3 protein: CAIKASGGGNQETQYF

D gene: .
clone size: .
V gene: TRBV25-1
J gene: TRBJ2-7
CDR3 DNA: TGTGCCAGCAGTAATCCAGGAAGCTCCTACGAGCAGTACTTC
CDR3 protein: CASSNPGSSYEQYF

D gene: .
clone size: .
V gene: TRBV6-5
J gene: TRBJ2-7
CDR3 DNA: TGTGCCAGCAGTTACTCAGGCATAGCAGCCTACGAGCAGTACTTC
CDR3 protein: CASSYSGIAAYEQYF

D gene: .
clone size: .
V gene: TRBV11-2
J gene: TRBJ1-2
CDR3 DNA: TGTGCCAGCATCAAACTCCCCGGACAGCGGTTCGTAGGGTATGGCTACACCTTC
CDR3 protein: CASIKLPGQRFVGYGYTF

D gene: TRBD2
clone size: .
V gene: TRBV4-2
J gene: TRBJ2-1
CDR3 DNA: TGTGCCAGCTCGGCGATAACTAGCGGGGGGGCCGACGATGAGCAGTTCTTC
CDR3 protein: CASSAITSGGADDEQFF

D gene: .
clone size: few
V gene: TRBV3-1
J gene: TRBJ2-7
CDR3 DNA: TGTGCCAGCAGCCAAGATTTCGGTTCCGAGCAGTACTTC
CDR3 protein: CASSQDFGSEQYF

D gene: .
clone size: .
V gene: TRBV7-2
J gene: TRBJ2-3
CDR3 DNA: TGTGCCAGCAGCGGGACACGAAGCACAGATACGCAGTATTTT
CDR3 protein: CASSGTRSTDTQYF

D gene: .
clone size: .
V gene: TRBV28
J gene: TRBJ2-1
CDR3 DNA: TGTGCCAGCAGTTGGGCCGGGACCGACAATGAGCAGTTCTTC
CDR3 protein: CASSWAGTDNEQFF

D gene: TRBD1
clone size: .
V gene: TRBV18
J gene: TRBJ2-6
CDR3 DNA: TGTGCCAGCTCGACACAGGGGTCTGGTGGGGCCAACGTCCTGACTTTC
CDR3 protein: CASSTQGSGGANVLTF

D gene: .
clone size: once
V gene: TRBV29-1
J gene: TRBJ2-7
CDR3 DNA: TGCAGCGGTAAAGGGGGGGGCGAGCAGTACTTC
CDR3 protein: CSGKGGGEQYF

D gene: TRBD2
clone size: once
V gene: TRBV5-1
J gene: TRBJ2-1
CDR3 DNA: TGCGCCAGCAGCCAGGACGGGACTAGGGGTAATGAGCAGTTCTTC
CDR3 protein: CASSQDGTRGNEQFF

D gene: TRBD2
clone size: .
V gene: TRBV7-2
J gene: TRBJ2-5
CDR3 DNA: TGTGCCAGCAGCTTATGGGGGGCGGGGGGGCCTCAAGAGACCCAGTACTTC
CDR3 protein: CASSLWGAGGPQETQYF

D gene: .
clone size: .
V gene: TRBV24-1
J gene: TRBJ2-3
CDR3 DNA: TGTGCCACCAGTGAATCAGGGTTGAGCACAGATACGCAGTATTTT
CDR3 protein: CATSESGLSTDTQYF

D gene: TRBD2
clone size: once
V gene: TRBV20-1
J gene: TRBJ2-7
CDR3 DNA: TGCAGTGCTCCCCGTAGGGTAGCGGGGAGGTACAATGAGCAGTACTTC
CDR3 protein: CSAPRRVAGRYNEQYF

D gene: .
clone size: .
V gene: TRBV18
J gene: TRBJ2-5
CDR3 DNA: TGTGCCAGCTCACCACCGGGGAATAGTGATCATCCGCGGGAGACCCAGTACTTC
CDR3 protein: CASSPPGNSDHPRETQYF

D gene: .
clone size: .
V gene: TRBV29-1
J gene: TRBJ2-5
CDR3 DNA: TGCAGCGTTAAGGAATCGGGGTATGAGACCCAGTACTTC
CDR3 protein: CSVKESGYETQYF

D gene: TRBD2
clone size: .
V gene: TRBV10-3
J gene: TRBJ2-5
CDR3 DNA: TGTGCCATCAGTGCTCGGACTAGCGAGCAAGAGACCCAGTACTTC
CDR3 protein: CAISARTSEQETQYF

D gene: .
clone size: .
V gene: TRBV12-3/TRBV12-4
J gene: TRBJ2-4
CDR3 DNA: TGTGCCAGCAGTTTTGGGGGAGACGGAAACATTCAGTACTTC
CDR3 protein: CASSFGGDGNIQYF

D gene: .
clone size: few
V gene: TRBV25-1
J gene: TRBJ2-7
CDR3 DNA: TGTGCCAGTACAGGGAACTCCTACGAGCAGTACTTC
CDR3 protein: CASTGNSYEQYF

D gene: .
clone size: .
V gene: TRBV28
J gene: TRBJ2-4
CDR3 DNA: TGTGCCAGCAGTTCAACCTCAACTCTAGCCAAAAACATTCAGTACTTC
CDR3 protein: CASSSTSTLAKNIQYF

D gene: .
clone size: .
V gene: TRBV7-2
J gene: TRBJ2-1
CDR3 DNA: TGTGCCAGCAGCTTAGATAAGGGCCGGTACAATGAGCAGTTCTTC
CDR3 protein: CASSLDKGRYNEQFF

D gene: TRBD1
clone size: .
V gene: TRBV7-2
J gene: TRBJ2-1
CDR3 DNA: TGTGCCAGCAGCTTAACCGAACAGGGGCATGAGCAGTTCTTC
CDR3 protein: CASSLTEQGHEQFF

D gene: TRBD2
clone size: once
V gene: TRBV7-6
J gene: TRBJ2-3
CDR3 DNA: TGTGCCAGCAGCTTAGTGGGGGGGTCCGGGGGAGGAGATACGCAGTATTTT
CDR3 protein: CASSLVGGSGGGDTQYF

D gene: TRBD1
clone size: .
V gene: TRBV6-5
J gene: TRBJ1-2
CDR3 DNA: TGTGCCAGCAGAGACAGGGGGCGAAGTTATGGCTACACCTTC
CDR3 protein: CASRDRGRSYGYTF

D gene: .
clone size: many
V gene: TRBV7-9
J gene: TRBJ2-1
CDR3 DNA: TGTGCCAGCAGCCCCGGGCCCAACAATGAGCAGTTCTTC
CDR3 protein: CASSPGPNNEQFF

D gene: TRBD1
clone size: few
V gene: TRBV29-1
J gene: TRBJ2-1
CDR3 DNA: TGCAGCGTTGAAATAACAGGGGGAAATGAGCAGTTCTTC
CDR3 protein: CSVEITGGNEQFF

D gene: .
clone size: .
V gene: TRBV10-3
J gene: TRBJ1-1
CDR3 DNA: TGTGCCATCAGCCGGGTGGAGGCAGGGGAAACTGAAGCTTTCTTT
CDR3 protein: CAISRVEAGETEAFF

D gene: TRBD1
clone size: few
V gene: TRBV7-9
J gene: TRBJ2-2
CDR3 DNA: TGTGCCAGCAGCTCTGGACAGGGGAGAACCGGGGAGCTGTTTTTT
CDR3 protein: CASSSGQGRTGELFF

D gene: .
clone size: .
V gene: TRBV21-1
J gene: TRBJ2-5
CDR3 DNA: TGTGCCAGCAGCAAAGGCGAGGGAGTTGAGACCCAGTACTTC
CDR3 protein: CASSKGEGVETQYF

D gene: .
clone size: .
V gene: TRBV4-2
J gene: TRBJ2-5
CDR3 DNA: TGTGCCAGCAGCCAAGATCTGTCACACCGAGAGACCCAGTACTTC
CDR3 protein: CASSQDLSHRETQYF

D gene: .
clone size: .
V gene: TRBV27
J gene: TRBJ1-6
CDR3 DNA: TGTGCCAGCAAAGGCTTCGGGGGGGATTCACCCCTCCACTTT
CDR3 protein: CASKGFGGDSPLHF

D gene: TRBD1
clone size: few
V gene: TRBV20-1
J gene: TRBJ1-2
CDR3 DNA: TGCAGTGCCCCCAAGGACAGGGACCTCTATGGCTACACCTTC
CDR3 protein: CSAPKDRDLYGYTF

D gene: .
clone size: few
V gene: TRBV20-1
J gene: TRBJ2-5
CDR3 DNA: TGCAGTGCTAGGGACGCCGTCCAAGAGACCCAGTACTTC
CDR3 protein: CSARDAVQETQYF

D gene: .
clone size: .
V gene: TRBV6-1
J gene: TRBJ2-1
CDR3 DNA: TGTGCCAGCAGTGAATACAGCGGTGGGTCCTACAATGAGCAGTTCTTC
CDR3 protein: CASSEYSGGSYNEQFF

D gene: .
clone size: .
V gene: TRBV12-3/TRBV12-4
J gene: TRBJ1-6
CDR3 DNA: TGTGCCAGCAGGCCGGGGTCTAATTCACCCCTCCACTTT
CDR3 protein: CASRPGSNSPLHF

D gene: .
clone size: .
V gene: TRBV7-2
J gene: TRBJ1-4
CDR3 DNA: TGTGCCAGCAGCCCACAGTCTGGGGCCCTCAATGAAAAACTGTTTTTT
CDR3 protein: CASSPQSGALNEKLFF

D gene: TRBD1
clone size: many
V gene: TRBV10-3
J gene: TRBJ1-2
CDR3 DNA: TGTGCCATCGGAAGGGACAGGGACTATGGCTACACCTTC
CDR3 protein: CAIGRDRDYGYTF